This T cell receptor beta chain stems from a study of beta chain features in type 1 diabetes. Germline assignment: CDR1 MDHEN and CDR2 SYDVKM. V lost 6 bases to trimming and J lost 3 bases, with 3 bases between them. This CDR3 comprises 10 residues. The investigators reverse transcribed all of the isolated RNA, so they sequenced expressed TCRB transcripts. Method: immunoSEQ multiplex PCR; TCRdb's copy keeps in-frame clones and lacks some. The sample has around 40,000 clones; under 65% are singletons. The chain employs TRBV28 and TRBJ2-7; D not resolved. The source is a woman under 30 in good health. Material: Tregs from blood. For the CDR3, the DNA is TGTGCCAGCAGCCACTACGAGCAGTACTTC. It encodes CASSHYEQYF.